The text below deals with one T cell receptor beta chain. The data were produced by immunoSEQ multiplex PCR, yet TCRdb's version contains in-frame clones alone and is incomplete. This sample carries approximately 30,000 clones, roughly 96% of them seen once, and the ten largest clones take 6.4%. The CDR3 is 14 amino acids. CDR1 and CDR2 (germline): MNHEY, SVGAGI. This record comes from a study of preoperative IRX-2 immunotherapy in early breast cancer. Treatment described: preoperative locoregional IRX-2 cytokine immunotherapy. Patients received preoperative, locoregional IRX-2 cytokine immunotherapy in a phase Ib study.

The sample was taken from a patient treated with IRX-2 immunotherapy. This chain links TRBV6-5 with TRBJ2-5, with D perhaps matching TRBD2 (5 bases). The better agreement between TRBJ2-7 and the DNA end casts doubt on the J call. The clonotype was recovered from a human donor with breast cancer. The CDR3 nucleotides read TGTGCCAGCAGTTACTCGGCGGGTAGCTACGAGCAGTACTTC. Its translation: CASSYSAGSYEQYF.